These 15 T cell receptor beta chains were sequenced from one sample in a study of cytotoxic CD8 clonotypes in ibrutinib-treated CLL. Sequencing used immunoSEQ multiplex PCR; TCRdb keeps in-frame clones, though not all of them. The sample gives some 300,000 clones, almost 80% of which show up once; 6.7% is in the top ten. Here the sequenced sample was PBMCs, taken before ibrutinib treatment. These receptors all stem from a human donor with chronic lymphocytic leukemia.

The J gene is TRBJ1-5, the V gene TRBV6-6; D remains unclear. In germline, CDR1 is MNHNY, CDR2 SVGAGI (reference sequence). Trimming took 0 bases from V and 4 from J, leaving 10 bases between them. The CDR3 runs 15 residues. This CDR3 reads CASSYSWAENQPQHF. The CDR3 DNA follows: TGTGCCAGCAGTTACTCATGGGCAGAGAATCAGCCCCAGCATTTT.

This clone was detected only a few times. The chain joins TRBV7-9 to TRBJ2-2; 9 bases map to TRBD2. Trimming took 4 bases from V and 6 from J; bases not matched to a gene: 9. Germline lookup yields CDR1 SEHNR and CDR2 FQNEAQ (reference sequence). The CDR3 has 16 amino acids. The CDR3 sequence: CASSSLTSGRAGELFF. CDR3 nucleotides: TGTGCCAGCAGCTCCCTGACTAGCGGTAGGGCCGGGGAGCTGTTTTTT.

The gene calls are TRBV7-8 and TRBJ1-1, with 8 bases identical to TRBD1. Germline-derived CDR1 and CDR2 are SGHVS and FQNEAQ. The ends lost 4 bases at V and 1 base at J; junction bases unmatched: 2. The CDR3 loop spans 14 amino acids. The DNA of the CDR3 is TGTGCCAGCAGCTACGGGACAGGGAACACTGAAGCTTTCTTT. It encodes CASSYGTGNTEAFF. Based on the CDR3 plus reference TRBV7-8 and TRBJ1-1, the full variable domain is GAGVSQSPRYKVAKRGQDVALRCDPISGHVSLFWYQQALGQGPEFLTYFQNEAQLDKSGLPSDRFFAERPEGSVSTLKIQRTQQEDSAVYLCASSYGTGNTEAFFGQGTRLTVV.

This chain uses TRBV7-6 with TRBJ2-1; TRBD1 matches 8 bases. The length of the CDR3 is 13 residues. J gave up 8 bases and V 5 bases, and 5 bases lay outside the gene matches. Germline V lookup: CDR1 SGHVS, CDR2 FNYEAQ. The CDR3 DNA sequence: TGTGCCAGCAGCCGGGGACAGGCAGATGAGCAGTTCTTC. Amino acids: CASSRGQADEQFF.

The chain links TRBV6-6 to TRBJ1-5; D unclear. Between the trimmed V and J ends, which lost 5 bases and 4 bases, there was a span of 9 bases. This CDR3 region has 13 residues. Germline-derived CDR1 and CDR2 are MNHNY and SVGAGI (reference sequence). The chain's CDR3 is CASSTGKNQPQHF. The CDR3 DNA is TGTGCCAGCAGTACTGGGAAGAATCAGCCCCAGCATTTT.

In its sample, this clone was seen once. The chain is built from TRBV11-2 and TRBJ1-2; D possibly corresponds to TRBD1 (5 bases). Germline V gene lookup returns CDR1 SGHAT and CDR2 FQNNGV. The CDR3 totals 14 residues. V lost 1 base and J lost 8, with 14 bases in between. The DNA of the CDR3 is TGTGCCAGCAGCTTAGTATCGGCCACAGGAGGCTACACCTTC. It encodes CASSLVSATGGYTF. The variable domain in full, completed from reference TRBV11-2 and TRBJ1-2, reads EAGVAQSPRYKIIEKRQSVAFWCNPISGHATLYWYQQILGQGPKLLIQFQNNGVVDDSQLPKDRFSAERLKGVDSTLKIQPAKLEDSAVYLCASSLVSATGGYTFGSGTRLTVV.

This rearrangement joins TRBV30 to TRBJ2-5; 10 bases align to TRBD2. The CDR3 length is 14 residues. Germline V gene lookup returns CDR1 GTSNPN and CDR2 SVGIG (reference sequence). J lost 2 bases, V lost 5 bases, and 5 bases had no gene match. For the CDR3, the DNA is TGTGCCTGGTCTAGCGGGAGCCTTCAAGAGACCCAGTACTTC. Its translation: CAWSSGSLQETQYF.

This clone showed up just once. V and J are TRBV25-1 and TRBJ1-1; 10 bases line up with TRBD1. This CDR3 has 14 amino acids. CDR1 MGHDK and CDR2 SYGVNS come from the germline V gene. V gave up 6 bases and J gave up 9 bases; unmatched junction bases: 10. CDR3 sequence: CASRQTGGLPKAFF. The DNA for the CDR3 is TGTGCCAGCAGACAGACAGGGGGCCTTCCAAAAGCTTTCTTT.

The rearrangement links TRBV7-8 to TRBJ1-2; no definite D call. This CDR3 contains 13 residues. The germline CDR1 and CDR2 sequences are SGHVS and FQNEAQ. V dropped 1 base and J dropped 3 bases, with 6 bases sitting between them. CDR3 nucleotides: TGTGCCAGCAGCTTAGACTCGTACTATGGCTACACCTTC. Translating it yields CASSLDSYYGYTF.

V usage is TRBV7-2 and J usage is TRBJ2-3; 9 bases agree with TRBD2. Germline assignment: CDR1 SGHTA and CDR2 FQGNSA. The CDR3 spans 15 residues. The ends lost 5 bases at V and 2 bases at J; junction bases unmatched: 5. The CDR3, as DNA: TGTGCCAGCAGCCCCAGCGGGAGGACCACAGATACGCAGTATTTT. Translated: CASSPSGRTTDTQYF.

This clone was counted a few times. V usage is TRBV4-2 and J usage is TRBJ2-7; 10 bases match TRBD2. This CDR3 has 16 amino acids. Trimming cost V 3 bases and J 2 bases; bases outside gene matches: 7. Germline V gives CDR1 LGHNA, CDR2 YNFKEQ. The CDR3 DNA sequence: TGTGCCAGCAGCCAGGAGCGGGAGGGCAACACCTACGAGCAGTACTTC. Amino acid sequence: CASSQEREGNTYEQYF.

CDR3 coding DNA: TGTGCCAGCAGCACGACAGGGTTGGAGCAGTACTTC. This codes for CASSTTGLEQYF. The V and J genes are TRBV27 and TRBJ2-7; 7 bases match TRBD1. V was pared by 6 bases and J by 7 bases, with 6 bases of the junction left unmatched. In germline, CDR1 is MNHEY, CDR2 SMNVEV (reference sequence). The CDR3 is 12 residues long.

V is TRBV19 and J is TRBJ2-7; TRBD2 aligns across 7 bases. Per the germline V gene, CDR1 is LNHDA and CDR2 is SQIVND (reference sequence). Unmatched junction bases numbered 3, after V lost 1 base and J lost 3 bases. This CDR3 spans 14 amino acids. The CDR3 bases are TGTGCCAGTAGTATAGGGGCGGGAGTCTACGAGCAGTACTTC. Translating gives CASSIGAGVYEQYF.

The V gene is TRBV4-1, the J gene TRBJ2-7; D is perhaps TRBD1 (6 bases). V gave up 1 base and J gave up 3 bases, with 10 bases separating them. Germline V gene data show CDR1 as MGHRA and CDR2 as YSYEKL. This CDR3 spans 14 amino acids. The CDR3 DNA follows: TGCGCCAGCAGCCAAGCCTACAGGGACTACGAGCAGTACTTC. Its protein is CASSQAYRDYEQYF.

The rearrangement uses TRBV7-2 and TRBJ2-5; 9 positions match TRBD2. The CDR3 covers 16 residues. The ends lost 0 bases at V and 1 base at J; junction bases unmatched: 3. Germline CDR1 is SGHTA and CDR2 is FQGNSA. The CDR3 is CASSLAASGTQETQYF. The CDR3 DNA is TGTGCCAGCAGCTTAGCGGCTAGCGGGACCCAAGAGACCCAGTACTTC.